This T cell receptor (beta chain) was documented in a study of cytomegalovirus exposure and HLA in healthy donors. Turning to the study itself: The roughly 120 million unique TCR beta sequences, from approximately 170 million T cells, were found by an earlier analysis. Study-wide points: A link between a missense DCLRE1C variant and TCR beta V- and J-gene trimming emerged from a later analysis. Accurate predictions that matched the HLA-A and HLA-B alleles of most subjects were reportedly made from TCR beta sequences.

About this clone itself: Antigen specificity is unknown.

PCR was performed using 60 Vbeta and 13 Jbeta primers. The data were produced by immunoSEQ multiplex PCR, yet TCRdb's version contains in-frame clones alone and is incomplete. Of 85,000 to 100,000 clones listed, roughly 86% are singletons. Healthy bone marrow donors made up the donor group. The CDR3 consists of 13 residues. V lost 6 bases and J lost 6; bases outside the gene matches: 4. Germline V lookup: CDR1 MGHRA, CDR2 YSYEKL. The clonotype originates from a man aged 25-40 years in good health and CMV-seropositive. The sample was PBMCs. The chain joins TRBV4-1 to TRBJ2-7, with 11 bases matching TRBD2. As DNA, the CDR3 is TGCGCCAGCAGTCGGACTAGCGGGTTCGAGCAGTACTTC. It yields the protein CASSRTSGFEQYF.